A selection of T cell receptor beta chains follows, all from one sample in a study of OX40 agonist ivuxolimab in advanced cancers. Sequencing used immunoSEQ multiplex PCR; TCRdb keeps in-frame clones, though not all of them. The table includes roughly 89,000 clones, over 80% detected once. Sequences were derived from CD4+ or CD8+ T cells sorted from blood, sampled in a trial of the OX40 agonist ivuxolimab. The receptors shown here come from an adult with an advanced solid tumor such as melanoma, head and neck, liver or kidney cancer. The CDR3 runs from the conserved cysteine through the conserved F or W. A D gene is named only where the DNA matches it firmly. Rows give clone size only sometimes, using once, few, many, or a class for an expanded clone.

j_call	v_call	clone_size	d_call	cdr3_aa	cdr3_nt
TRBJ2-1	TRBV9	-	TRBD2	CASSVASSGRNEQFF	TGTGCCAGCAGCGTAGCGTCTAGCGGGAGGAATGAGCAGTTCTTC
TRBJ2-7	TRBV15	-	TRBD1	CATSRGTGGYEQYF	TGTGCCACCAGCAGGGGGACAGGGGGCTACGAGCAGTACTTC
TRBJ2-3	TRBV9	-	-	CASSPSDGSFTDTQYF	TGTGCCAGCAGCCCCTCTGACGGGAGTTTCACAGATACGCAGTATTTT
TRBJ2-5	TRBV7-8	few	-	CASSHYARGARQTQYF	TGTGCCAGCAGCCACTACGCAAGAGGGGCTCGACAGACCCAGTACTTC
TRBJ2-5	TRBV2	-	TRBD2	CASRATSGQETQYF	TGTGCCAGCAGGGCCACTAGCGGTCAAGAGACCCAGTACTTC
TRBJ2-5	TRBV19	once	TRBD1	CASSDPGTGRETQYF	TGTGCCAGTAGTGACCCCGGGACAGGGAGAGAGACCCAGTACTTC
TRBJ2-1	TRBV29-1	-	TRBD2	CSVDTSGRYYEQFF	TGCAGCGTTGATACTAGCGGGAGGTATTATGAGCAGTTCTTC
TRBJ1-1	TRBV5-1	few	-	CASSRVSGTEAFF	TGCGCCAGCAGCCGGGTCTCGGGCACTGAAGCTTTCTTT
TRBJ2-7	TRBV11-3	-	-	CASSGRDNYEQYF	TGTGCCAGCAGCGGCCGGGACAACTACGAGCAGTACTTC
TRBJ2-3	TRBV18	once	TRBD1	CASSPPGQGTDTQYF	TGTGCCAGCTCACCCCCGGGACAGGGGACAGATACGCAGTATTTT
TRBJ2-7	TRBV19	once	TRBD2	CASSLTGTSGSFEQYF	TGTGCCAGTAGCCTTACGGGGACTAGCGGGAGCTTCGAGCAGTACTTC
TRBJ1-3	TRBV28	-	TRBD1	CASSTVTGGGLGNTIYF	TGTGCCAGCAGTACAGTGACAGGGGGCGGCCTCGGTAACACCATATATTTT
TRBJ1-5	TRBV10-3	-	-	CATRPGGDQPQHF	TGTGCCACCCGGCCGGGGGGAGATCAGCCCCAGCATTTT
TRBJ2-7	TRBV7-8	-	-	CASNLGGPEGEQYF	TGTGCCAGCAATCTGGGGGGCCCTGAGGGGGAGCAGTACTTC
TRBJ2-7	TRBV4-1	-	-	CASSQWAGTDYEQYF	TGCGCCAGCAGCCAATGGGCAGGGACGGACTACGAGCAGTACTTC
TRBJ1-4	TRBV30	-	-	CAWSVPRLGTEKLFF	TGTGCCTGGAGTGTACCTCGGCTGGGGACTGAAAAACTGTTTTTT
TRBJ2-5	TRBV10-3	-	TRBD1	CAISDGTVQETQYF	TGTGCCATCAGTGATGGGACAGTCCAAGAGACCCAGTACTTC
TRBJ1-1	TRBV9	-	-	CASSVVGSYEAFF	TGTGCCAGCAGCGTAGTAGGATCCTATGAAGCTTTCTTT
TRBJ1-1	TRBV9	-	-	CASSVGGGTTEAFF	TGTGCCAGCAGCGTAGGTGGGGGGACCACTGAAGCTTTCTTT
TRBJ2-5	TRBV4-1	-	TRBD1	CASSARGLLETQYF	TGCGCCAGCAGCGCCAGGGGGCTATTAGAGACCCAGTACTTC
TRBJ2-3	TRBV7-9	-	-	CASSLRGAADTQYF	TGTGCCAGCAGCTTACGGGGCGCAGCAGATACGCAGTATTTT
TRBJ2-2	TRBV5-1	-	-	CASSPLTTRIGTGELFF	TGCGCCAGCAGCCCGCTAACGACTAGAATAGGCACCGGGGAGCTGTTTTTT
TRBJ2-7	TRBV5-6	-	-	CASSWYTDEQYF	TGTGCCAGCAGCTGGTACACGGATGAGCAGTACTTC
TRBJ1-3	TRBV6-6	-	-	CASIRGLGSSGNTIYF	TGTGCCAGCATCCGGGGCTTAGGGTCTTCTGGAAACACCATATATTTT
TRBJ2-7	TRBV4-1	-	-	CASSQDRGQRLQYF	TGCGCCAGCAGCCAAGATCGGGGCCAGCGGCTTCAGTACTTC
TRBJ1-2	TRBV19	-	-	CASSNDPHGYTF	TGTGCCAGTAGTAACGATCCCCATGGCTACACCTTC
TRBJ2-1	TRBV7-9	-	-	CASSPPKLAYNEQFF	TGTGCCAGCAGCCCTCCAAAGCTAGCCTACAATGAGCAGTTCTTC
TRBJ1-1	TRBV18	-	-	CASSPIDRLVNTEAFF	TGTGCCAGCTCACCGATCGACCGTTTGGTGAACACTGAAGCTTTCTTT
TRBJ1-5	TRBV18	-	TRBD1	CASSRGGQGIENQPQHF	TGTGCCAGCTCACGAGGGGGACAGGGGATAGAAAATCAGCCCCAGCATTTT
TRBJ1-1	TRBV7-9	-	-	CASSTPPSANNEAFF	TGTGCCAGCAGCACCCCACCGTCGGCGAATAATGAAGCTTTCTTT
TRBJ2-1	TRBV10-1	-	TRBD2	CASSGPGGDEQFF	TGCGCCAGCAGTGGTCCCGGGGGGGATGAGCAGTTCTTC
TRBJ2-5	TRBV19	-	TRBD2	CASSVGLQLAGEVLGSETQYF	TGTGCCAGTAGTGTGGGGCTACAACTAGCGGGAGAAGTTTTGGGGTCGGAGACCCAGTACTTC
TRBJ2-1	TRBV5-1	-	TRBD2	CASSLEGLAGELIEDEQFF	TGCGCCAGCAGCTTGGAGGGGCTAGCGGGAGAATTGATTGAGGATGAGCAGTTCTTC
TRBJ2-3	TRBV7-2	-	-	CASSLAGIGTDTQYF	TGTGCCAGCAGCTTAGCGGGAATAGGGACAGATACGCAGTATTTT
TRBJ1-5	TRBV7-2	-	-	CASSPYAGDNQPQHF	TGTGCCAGCAGCCCTTACGCAGGGGACAATCAGCCCCAGCATTTT
TRBJ2-1	TRBV6-5	-	TRBD2	CASSYSGRASDEQFF	TGTGCCAGCAGTTACAGCGGGAGGGCCTCGGATGAGCAGTTCTTC
TRBJ1-5	TRBV9	-	TRBD1	CASSAMTGGRQPQHF	TGTGCCAGCAGCGCCATGACAGGGGGCCGGCAGCCCCAGCATTTT
TRBJ2-7	TRBV5-1	-	TRBD1	CASSSGQGFHEQYF	TGCGCCAGCAGCTCGGGACAGGGGTTCCACGAGCAGTACTTC
TRBJ2-7	TRBV16	-	-	CASSQFRQGIYEQYF	TGTGCCAGCAGCCAATTTAGGCAGGGAATCTACGAGCAGTACTTC